The rows below give T cell receptor beta chains drawn from one sample of a study of shared clonotypes between healthy human individuals. Only in-frame clones appear in the TCRdb table, and some are missing; sequencing was by immunoSEQ multiplex PCR. The sample has 2 million to 2.5 million clones; around 95% are singletons. The specimen was naive CD4+ T cells sorted from blood. The receptors were sampled from a man between 18 and 29 years old in good health. The CDR3 runs from the conserved cysteine through the conserved F or W. A D gene is named only where the DNA matches it firmly. Clone size, where shown, is once, few, many, or a class for clones that have expanded.

D gene,V gene,clone size,J gene,CDR3 protein,CDR3 DNA
.,TRBV11-3,.,TRBJ2-7,CASSLGDGPYEQYF,TGTGCCAGCAGCTTAGGAGACGGACCCTACGAGCAGTACTTC
.,TRBV2,.,TRBJ2-2,CASSEVEVLTTNTGELFF,TGTGCCAGCAGTGAGGTTGAGGTGCTTACAACGAACACCGGGGAGCTGTTTTTT
TRBD1,TRBV15,.,TRBJ2-7,CATSSEPTGVSGEQYF,TGTGCCACCAGCAGCGAACCTACAGGGGTATCTGGCGAGCAGTACTTC
.,TRBV6-5,.,TRBJ1-2,CASSYKVRSYGYTF,TGTGCCAGCAGTTATAAGGTCCGGAGCTATGGCTACACCTTC
TRBD2,TRBV12-5,once,TRBJ2-1,CASGSPLGTSLREQFF,TGTGCTAGTGGTTCTCCTCTAGGGACTAGCTTAAGGGAGCAGTTCTTC
.,TRBV5-8,.,TRBJ1-6,CASSLVGRQNSPLHF,TGTGCCAGCAGCTTGGTAGGGAGACAAAATTCACCCCTCCACTTT
TRBD2,TRBV11-2,.,TRBJ2-7,CASSLGTSVGEQYF,TGTGCCAGCAGCTTAGGTACTAGCGTAGGCGAGCAGTACTTC
.,TRBV7-6,.,TRBJ2-7,CASSAAPGSYEQYF,TGTGCCAGCAGCGCCGCCCCTGGTAGTTACGAGCAGTACTTC
.,TRBV18,.,TRBJ2-5,CASSPIIQETQYF,TGTGCCAGCTCACCGATAATCCAAGAGACCCAGTACTTC
TRBD1,TRBV11-3,.,TRBJ2-1,CASSFGTGGSEQFF,TGTGCCAGCAGCTTTGGGACAGGGGGCAGTGAGCAGTTCTTC
.,TRBV10-3,.,TRBJ2-1,CAISDLAEQFF,TGTGCCATCAGTGACCTAGCTGAGCAGTTCTTC
TRBD1,TRBV28,.,TRBJ2-1,CASSFDRGLQFF,TGTGCCAGCAGTTTCGACAGGGGGCTGCAGTTCTTC
TRBD1,TRBV18,.,TRBJ1-1,CASSLTGGAGGMNTEAFF,TGTGCCAGCTCACTTACAGGGGGCGCCGGGGGAATGAACACTGAAGCTTTCTTT
.,TRBV5-1,once,TRBJ2-2,CASGEVNTGELFF,TGCGCCAGCGGAGAGGTTAACACCGGGGAGCTGTTTTTT
TRBD1,TRBV7-2,.,TRBJ2-7,CASSLWARGPLEQYF,TGTGCCAGCAGCTTGTGGGCGAGGGGGCCCCTGGAGCAGTACTTC
.,TRBV6-6,.,TRBJ2-1,CASLAAAAYNEQFF,TGTGCCAGCTTGGCCGCCGCTGCCTACAATGAGCAGTTCTTC
TRBD2,TRBV18,.,TRBJ2-1,CASSRGSSSSYNEQFF,TGTGCCAGCTCCCGCGGGAGCTCCAGCTCCTACAATGAGCAGTTCTTC
TRBD2,TRBV7-9,.,TRBJ2-1,CASSLELAAHNEQFF,TGTGCCAGCAGCTTAGAACTAGCGGCCCACAATGAGCAGTTCTTC
.,TRBV28,.,TRBJ1-2,CASSMRGGYTF,TGTGCCAGCAGTATGCGGGGTGGCTACACCTTC
.,TRBV10-3,.,TRBJ1-1,CAIKGTAGTEAFF,TGTGCCATCAAAGGGACCGCCGGGACTGAAGCTTTCTTT
.,TRBV5-6,.,TRBJ1-5,CASSSFWTENQPQHF,TGTGCCAGCAGCTCATTTTGGACCGAGAATCAGCCCCAGCATTTT
.,TRBV7-9,.,TRBJ1-1,CASSLGAGTEAFF,TGTGCCAGCAGCTTGGGGGCGGGCACTGAAGCTTTCTTT
.,TRBV7-2,.,TRBJ1-5,CASSFGFSNQPQHF,TGTGCCAGCAGCTTTGGGTTTAGCAATCAGCCCCAGCATTTT
TRBD1,TRBV28,once,TRBJ1-2,CASSWKGAYGYTF,TGTGCCAGCAGTTGGAAGGGGGCCTATGGCTACACCTTC
.,TRBV6-1,.,TRBJ2-4,CASRIGQVAKNIQYF,TGTGCCAGCAGAATAGGACAAGTGGCCAAAAACATTCAGTACTTC
.,TRBV6-1,.,TRBJ1-2,CASSEQLQDYGYTF,TGTGCCAGCAGTGAACAGTTACAGGACTATGGCTACACCTTC
.,TRBV6-5,.,TRBJ1-6,CASSPGLNTSPLHF,TGTGCCAGCAGCCCGGGACTGAACACTTCACCCCTCCACTTT
TRBD2,TRBV10-3,.,TRBJ2-1,CAISETGLAGISYNEQFF,TGTGCCATCAGTGAGACGGGACTAGCGGGGATCTCCTACAATGAGCAGTTCTTC
TRBD2,TRBV9,.,TRBJ2-2,CASSKGLAALTNTGELFF,TGTGCCAGCAGCAAGGGACTAGCGGCATTGACAAACACCGGGGAGCTGTTTTTT
.,TRBV6-1,.,TRBJ1-5,CASIPDTVNQPQHF,TGTGCCAGCATCCCGGACACCGTGAATCAGCCCCAGCATTTT
TRBD2,TRBV5-1,.,TRBJ2-5,CASSYVPGLAGSLLDF,TGCGCCAGCAGCTATGTACCGGGACTAGCGGGTTCCCTCTTGGACTTC
.,TRBV6-5,.,TRBJ1-5,CASSREQSSNQPQHF,TGTGCCAGCAGTCGGGAACAGAGTAGCAATCAGCCCCAGCATTTT
.,TRBV14,few,TRBJ1-2,CASSQPGRGYGYTF,TGTGCCAGCAGCCAACCAGGAAGAGGGTATGGCTACACCTTC
.,TRBV7-2,.,TRBJ1-1,CASKPNRAVGLPNTEAFF,TGTGCCAGCAAGCCAAACAGGGCCGTAGGTCTGCCTAACACTGAAGCTTTCTTT
.,TRBV5-1,.,TRBJ2-7,CASSRGGARGTYEQYF,TGCGCCAGCAGCCGAGGAGGAGCGAGGGGAACCTACGAGCAGTACTTC
TRBD1,TRBV7-6,.,TRBJ2-5,CASSLGTAQETQYF,TGTGCCAGCAGCTTGGGGACAGCACAAGAGACCCAGTACTTC
TRBD1,TRBV6-1,.,TRBJ1-1,CASSERSRDRGAAFF,TGTGCCAGCAGTGAAAGGAGCCGGGACAGGGGCGCAGCTTTCTTT
TRBD1,TRBV2,once,TRBJ2-7,CASSEGGQGPTSYEQYF,TGTGCCAGCAGTGAAGGGGGACAGGGGCCGACCTCCTACGAGCAGTACTTC
.,TRBV27,once,TRBJ1-1,CASSFSSNTEAFF,TGTGCCAGCAGTTTCTCATCTAACACTGAAGCTTTCTTT
.,TRBV11-2,.,TRBJ2-2,CASSVVQNTGELFF,TGTGCCAGCAGCGTAGTTCAGAACACCGGGGAGCTGTTTTTT
.,TRBV4-3,.,TRBJ1-1,CASSQDLSGGTEAFF,TGCGCCAGCAGCCAAGACTTATCGGGAGGCACTGAAGCTTTCTTT
.,TRBV6-5,.,TRBJ1-4,CASRLGFNEKLFF,TGTGCCAGCAGGCTGGGATTTAATGAAAAACTGTTTTTT
TRBD2,TRBV7-2,.,TRBJ2-5,CASSLGLAGGGGETQYF,TGTGCCAGCAGCCTTGGACTAGCGGGAGGAGGAGGGGAGACCCAGTACTTC
.,TRBV12-5,.,TRBJ2-3,CASALLTYTQYF,TGTGCTAGCGCCCTCTTAACCTATACGCAGTATTTT
.,TRBV19,.,TRBJ1-5,CASSVQKRGNQPQHF,TGTGCCAGTAGTGTACAGAAGAGGGGCAATCAGCCCCAGCATTTT
.,TRBV28,.,TRBJ2-5,CASSSGNVRTGTQYF,TGTGCCAGCAGTTCTGGGAACGTAAGAACCGGGACCCAGTACTTC
.,TRBV5-4,once,TRBJ2-3,CASSSGRTDTQYF,TGTGCCAGCAGCTCGGGACGCACAGATACGCAGTATTTT
.,TRBV6-1,.,TRBJ1-2,CASSEGGGYYGYTF,TGTGCCAGCAGTGAAGGGGGAGGGTACTATGGCTACACCTTC
.,TRBV7-8,.,TRBJ1-1,CASSPTLGAPRGTEAFF,TGTGCCAGCAGCCCCACACTCGGGGCGCCGAGGGGGACTGAAGCTTTCTTT
.,TRBV7-8,.,TRBJ2-3,CASSLRPVLAGTDTQYF,TGTGCCAGCAGCTTAAGGCCCGTTTTAGCGGGCACAGATACGCAGTATTTT
TRBD1,TRBV4-3,.,TRBJ2-1,CASSQVTGEFYNEQFF,TGCGCCAGCAGCCAAGTTACAGGGGAGTTTTACAATGAGCAGTTCTTC
TRBD2,TRBV18,.,TRBJ2-7,CASSPPAGGSYEQYF,TGTGCCAGCTCACCACCCGCTGGCGGGAGTTACGAGCAGTACTTC
TRBD2,TRBV30,.,TRBJ2-1,CAWSGLAGSSSYNEQFF,TGTGCCTGGAGTGGACTAGCGGGATCGAGCTCCTACAATGAGCAGTTCTTC
.,TRBV10-3,.,TRBJ2-3,CATRTQTGWGSTDTQYF,TGTGCCACACGAACGCAAACAGGGTGGGGTAGCACAGATACGCAGTATTTT
TRBD1,TRBV2,.,TRBJ1-1,CASKRTGLVAEAFF,TGTGCCAGCAAGAGGACAGGGTTGGTCGCTGAAGCTTTCTTT
TRBD2,TRBV27,.,TRBJ2-1,CASRVAGDTYYNEQFF,TGTGCCAGCAGAGTAGCGGGAGACACCTACTACAATGAGCAGTTCTTC
.,TRBV5-1,.,TRBJ2-5,CASSFLSFQETQYF,TGCGCCAGCAGCTTCCTCTCATTCCAAGAGACCCAGTACTTC
TRBD1,TRBV7-2,once,TRBJ1-2,CASSLSLRTGGYGYTF,TGTGCCAGCAGCTTATCCCTAAGAACAGGGGGCTATGGCTACACCTTC
.,TRBV27,.,TRBJ2-2,CASSFREYGTGELFF,TGTGCCAGCAGTTTTCGGGAGTACGGCACCGGGGAGCTGTTTTTT